This T cell receptor beta chain came from a study of shared clonotypes between healthy human individuals (dated by TCRdb to the early 2020s). Background on the whole study: The cohort comprised a couple of women and three men aged 18 to 49 years. Blood TCR repertoires of about 5 healthy adults were deeply sequenced to estimate repertoire size and the extent of clonotype sharing between individuals. Different laboratories and diverse techniques were used to prepare libraries and sequence TCR repertoires, to increase sequencing depth and limit assay-specific biases. Between about 0.94 and 8.9 billion PBMCs per donor were obtained by leukapheresis. The full study reports these points: Sampling was restricted to blood, and TCR repertoires in tissues likely differ from the TCR repertoires found in blood. Based on pairwise subsampling, the degree of clonotype sharing among donors was expected to be affected by sequencing depth. Because the study included a small number of donors, the genetic and exposure-history diversity represented was limited.

Measured from the cysteine to the phenylalanine, the CDR3 is 15 residues long. The entry retains the CDR3 DNA only, 45 bases that are in frame from base 1. At least ten counts were recorded for this clone. What this receptor recognizes is not known. Base qualities were left out, and no much larger clone turns up one base away. The donors were healthy, HIV-negative adults who had no recently reported acute infections or vaccinations. Every donor was a Caucasian adult residing in Nashville, Tennessee, USA. In the unsorted samples, tens of millions of PBMCs were counted, and genomic DNA was extracted using the QIAamp DNA Blood Mini kit. Blood was obtained by leukapheresis, after which PBMCs were separated by Ficoll-Histopaque density gradient centrifugation and cryopreserved in liquid nitrogen vapor phase. Using the deep immunoSEQ assay, TCR CDR3 regions were amplified from genomic DNA by multiplex PCR. Genomic DNA extracted from each cell subset was distributed evenly over all wells of several immunoSEQ 96-well plates, and each plate served as one replicate. For unsorted PBMC, 250 to 300 ng genomic DNA, equal to tens of thousands of T cell genomes, was loaded into each replicate PCR. Genomic DNA from unsorted PBMC was sequenced over ten immunoSEQ deep assay plates. Purified libraries were quantified with a Qubit 3.0 fluorometer, sized on a Bioanalyzer 2100, and re-quantified with the KAPA Library Quantification kit. Every immunoSEQ 96-well plate was sequenced on a dedicated single-read 150-cycle Illumina NextSeq 550 flow cell. Turning to the authors' computational methods: Because the immunoSEQ output included only junctional sequences and no quality scores, the filtering could not be the same as the filtering used for full-length reads. To assign V/J genes and CDR3, sequences were annotated against IMGT germline references using PyIR, a Python wrapper for IgBLAST v1.9. Reads were removed for weak V/J assignments (E-value above 1e-6), missing CDR3, stop codons, out-of-frame junctions, or ambiguous translated residues. V3J clonotypes were defined as sequences sharing an identical inferred V gene, J gene, and CDR3 amino acid sequence. Percentage overlap between repertoires was calculated by dividing the number of shared unique clonotypes by the size of the smaller repertoire. Richness of each repertoire was evaluated using RTK rarefaction, the Chao1 estimator, and Recon v2.1 estimates of unobserved clonotypes. TCRdb carries this immuneACCESS record with in-frame sequences only. Its versions omit some clonotypes, under half of them owing to an unresolved V gene in the studies checked, with the rest unexplained. V and J calls and clone size are as listed in that table; D and trimming were resolved from the DNA. This sample has about 490,000 clones in its table, and over 65% of those were observed once. The top ten clonotypes cover roughly 13% of the sample.

The rearranged segments are TRBV21-1 and TRBJ2-7; TRBD1 is the table's D call, not checked against the DNA. TRBV21-1 is deemed a pseudogene. This TCR was sampled from a middle-aged woman in good health. Some clones in this sample may be carry-over from other donors' samples. Input material: PBMCs. The DNA reads TGTGCCAGCAGCAGATCGACAGAGAGCTCCTACGAGCAGTACTTC. Its translation is CASSRSTESSYEQYF.